This T cell receptor (beta chain) was profiled in a study of cytomegalovirus exposure and HLA in healthy donors. The primer mix had 60 Vbeta and 13 Jbeta primers. In the study's own analysis: Around 11 million of 80 million or so unique TCR beta chains were shared, per a later count. The assay was immunoSEQ multiplex PCR, and TCRdb's table has in-frame clones only and misses some. Clone size and the V and J calls come from that table; the DNA yielded D and trimming. The sample yields roughly 97,000 clones, roughly three quarters seen once. Looked up from germline, CDR1 is SGHDT and CDR2 is YYEEEE. The CDR3 has 15 amino acids. The junction had 2 bases not matched to a gene; V was cut back by 2 bases and J by 0 bases.

The chain combines TRBV5-6 with TRBJ2-1, with 7 nucleotides matching TRBD2. The receptor comes from a woman between 40 and 55 years old in good health and CMV-seronegative. Sequencing used PBMCs. The CDR3, as DNA: TGTGCCAGCAGCTTCTGGACTAGCTCCTACAATGAGCAGTTCTTC. Residues: CASSFWTSSYNEQFF.